This T cell receptor (beta chain) was recovered during a study of cytomegalovirus exposure and HLA in healthy donors. 60 Vbeta and 13 Jbeta primers were used in PCR. The protocol was immunoSEQ multiplex PCR, while the TCRdb copy is restricted to in-frame clones and leaves out a portion. This sample has about 76,000 clones, with 79% found just once. Trimming removed 4 bases from V and 0 bases from J; junction bases left unmatched: 7. The CDR3 has 16 residues. Per the germline V gene, CDR1 is LGHNA and CDR2 is YSLEER. The V call is TRBV4-3, the J call TRBJ2-3, with TRBD2 identical over 7 bases. The sample was PBMCs. The TCR originated in a man between 25 and 39 years old in good health and CMV-seronegative. DNA for the CDR3: TGCGCCAGCAGCCGACGAGCGGGGACTAGCACAGATACGCAGTATTTT. It codes for CASSRRAGTSTDTQYF.